This note documents a single T cell receptor beta chain sequence. What it recognizes is unknown. This sample is part of a study of T cell responses to AZD1222 COVID-19 vaccine. Findings and limits, study-wide: When two AZD1222 doses had been given, Spike-specific TCR breadth and depth rose.

Only in-frame clones appear in the TCRdb table, and some are missing; sequencing was by immunoSEQ multiplex PCR. Here the sample spans some 150,000 clones, roughly nine tenths being singletons. The CDR3 spans 14 residues. The V and J ends lost 4 bases and 6 bases, in that order; junction bases with no gene match: 10. Germline-derived CDR1 and CDR2 are SGHNT and YYREEE (reference sequence). The sequence derives from an adult in good health. V gene TRBV5-4 combines with J gene TRBJ2-7; TRBD1 agrees at 7 bases. The sample consisted of peripheral blood, taken on day 0 of AZD1222 vaccination. The CDR3 loop is CASSRDRVGTEQYF. The DNA for the CDR3 is TGTGCCAGCAGCCGAGACAGGGTGGGTACCGAGCAGTACTTC.